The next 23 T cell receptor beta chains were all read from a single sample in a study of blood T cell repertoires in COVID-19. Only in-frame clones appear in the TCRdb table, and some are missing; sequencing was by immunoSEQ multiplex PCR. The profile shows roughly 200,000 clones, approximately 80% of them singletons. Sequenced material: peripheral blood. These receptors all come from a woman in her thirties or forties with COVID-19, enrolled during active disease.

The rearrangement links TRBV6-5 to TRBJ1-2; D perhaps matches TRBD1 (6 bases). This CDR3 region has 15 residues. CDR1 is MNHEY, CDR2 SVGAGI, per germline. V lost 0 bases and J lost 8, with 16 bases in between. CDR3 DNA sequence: TGTGCCAGCAGTTACTCGATGGGCGGGGGGCAAGGCTACACCTTC. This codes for CASSYSMGGGQGYTF.

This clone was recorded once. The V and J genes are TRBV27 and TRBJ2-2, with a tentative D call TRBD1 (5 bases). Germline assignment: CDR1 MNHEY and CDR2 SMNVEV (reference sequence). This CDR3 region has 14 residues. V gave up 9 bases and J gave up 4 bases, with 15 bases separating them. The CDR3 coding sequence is TGTGCCAGTATGAGACAGATTTTCACCGGGGAGCTGTTTTTT. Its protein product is CASMRQIFTGELFF.

CDR3 amino acids: CASRLDMANQPQHF. The DNA for the CDR3 is TGTGCCAGCAGACTCGACATGGCCAATCAGCCCCAGCATTTT. V and J are TRBV6-5 and TRBJ1-5; no firm D call. The CDR3 length is 14 residues. V was shortened by 6 bases and J by 3 bases, with 12 bases between the two germline ends. The germline gives CDR1 MNHEY, CDR2 SVGAGI.

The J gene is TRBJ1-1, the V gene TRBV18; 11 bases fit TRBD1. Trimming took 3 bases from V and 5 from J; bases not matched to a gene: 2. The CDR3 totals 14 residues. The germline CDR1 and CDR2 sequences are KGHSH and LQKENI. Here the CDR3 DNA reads TGTGCCAGCTCACCTGGGACAGGGGGTACTGAAGCTTTCTTT. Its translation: CASSPGTGGTEAFF.

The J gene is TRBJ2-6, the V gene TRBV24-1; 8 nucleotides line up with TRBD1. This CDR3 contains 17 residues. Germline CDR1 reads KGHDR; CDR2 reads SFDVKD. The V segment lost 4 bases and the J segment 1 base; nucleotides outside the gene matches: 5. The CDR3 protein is CATSEGTGRSGANVLTF. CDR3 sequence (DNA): TGTGCCACCAGTGAGGGGACAGGCCGTTCTGGGGCCAACGTCCTGACTTTC.

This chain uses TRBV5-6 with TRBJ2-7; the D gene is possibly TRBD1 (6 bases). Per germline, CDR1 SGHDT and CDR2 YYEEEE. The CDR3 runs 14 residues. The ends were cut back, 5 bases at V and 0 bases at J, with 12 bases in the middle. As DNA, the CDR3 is TGTGCCAGCAGTCATGGACAGCACTCCTACGAGCAGTACTTC. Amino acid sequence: CASSHGQHSYEQYF.

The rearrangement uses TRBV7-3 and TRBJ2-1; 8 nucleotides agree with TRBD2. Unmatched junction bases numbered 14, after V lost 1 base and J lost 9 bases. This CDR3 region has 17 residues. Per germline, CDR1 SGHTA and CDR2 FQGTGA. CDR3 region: CASSLRPGTSDGGEQFF. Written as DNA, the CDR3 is TGTGCCAGCAGCTTAAGGCCCGGGACTAGTGACGGAGGTGAGCAGTTCTTC. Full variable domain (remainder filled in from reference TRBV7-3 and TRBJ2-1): GAGVSQTPSNKVTEKGKYVELRCDPISGHTALYWYRQSLGQGPEFLIYFQGTGAADDSGLPNDRFFAVRPEGSVSTLKIQRTERGDSAVYLCASSLRPGTSDGGEQFFGPGTRLTVL.

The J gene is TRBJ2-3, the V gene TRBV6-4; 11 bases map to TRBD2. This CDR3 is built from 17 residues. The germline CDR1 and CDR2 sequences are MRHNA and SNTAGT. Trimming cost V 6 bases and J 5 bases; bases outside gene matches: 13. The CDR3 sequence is CASSTSGSFPYLDTQYF. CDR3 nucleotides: TGTGCCAGCAGCACTAGCGGGAGTTTCCCCTATCTAGATACGCAGTATTTT.

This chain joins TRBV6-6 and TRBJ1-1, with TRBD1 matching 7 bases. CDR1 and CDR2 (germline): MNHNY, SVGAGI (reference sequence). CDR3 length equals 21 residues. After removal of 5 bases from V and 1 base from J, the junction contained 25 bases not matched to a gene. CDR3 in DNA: TGTGCCAGCAGTCAACAGGGGTCAACTGATCGACTAGGTTGGGCGAACACTGAAGCTTTCTTT. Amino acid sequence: CASSQQGSTDRLGWANTEAFF.

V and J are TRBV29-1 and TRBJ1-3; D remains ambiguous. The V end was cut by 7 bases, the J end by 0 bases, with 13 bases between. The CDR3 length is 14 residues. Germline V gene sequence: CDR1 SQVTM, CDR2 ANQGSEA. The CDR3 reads CSAGGGSSGNTIYF. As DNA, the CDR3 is TGCAGCGCAGGCGGCGGGTCCTCTGGAAACACCATATATTTT.

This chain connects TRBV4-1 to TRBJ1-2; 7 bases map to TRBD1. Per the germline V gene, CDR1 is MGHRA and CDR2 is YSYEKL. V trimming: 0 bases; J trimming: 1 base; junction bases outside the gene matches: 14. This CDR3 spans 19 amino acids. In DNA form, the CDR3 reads TGCGCCAGCAGCCAAGAGACCCTCACCCCAGGGGGTTTTAACTATGGCTACACCTTC. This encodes CASSQETLTPGGFNYGYTF.

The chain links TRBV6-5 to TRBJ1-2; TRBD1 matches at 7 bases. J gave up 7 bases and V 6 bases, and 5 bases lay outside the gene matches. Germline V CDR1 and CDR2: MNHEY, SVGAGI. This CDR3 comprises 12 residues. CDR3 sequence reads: CASRLGQLGYTF. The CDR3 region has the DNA TGTGCCAGCAGGTTGGGACAGCTTGGCTACACCTTC.

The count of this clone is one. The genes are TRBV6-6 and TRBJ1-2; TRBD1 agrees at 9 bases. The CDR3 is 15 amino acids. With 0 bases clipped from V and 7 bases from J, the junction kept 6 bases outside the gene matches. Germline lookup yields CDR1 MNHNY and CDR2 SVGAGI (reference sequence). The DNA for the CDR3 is TGTGCCAGCAGTTACTCGATACAGGGGGCTGCTGGCTACACCTTC. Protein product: CASSYSIQGAAGYTF.

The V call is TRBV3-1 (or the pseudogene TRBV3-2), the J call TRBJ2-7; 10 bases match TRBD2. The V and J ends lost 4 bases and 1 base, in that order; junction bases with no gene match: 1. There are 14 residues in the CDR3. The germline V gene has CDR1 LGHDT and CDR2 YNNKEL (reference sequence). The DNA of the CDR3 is TGTGCCAGCAGCCTTAGCGGGAGGTCCTACGAGCAGTACTTC. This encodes CASSLSGRSYEQYF.

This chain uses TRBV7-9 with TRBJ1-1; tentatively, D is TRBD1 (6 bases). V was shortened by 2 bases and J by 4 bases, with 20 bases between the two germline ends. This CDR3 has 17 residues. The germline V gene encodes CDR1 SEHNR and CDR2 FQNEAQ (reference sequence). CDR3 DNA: TGTGCCAGCAGCTTAAAAGCCAGGGGATCTTTAGGCACTGAAGCTTTCTTT. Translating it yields CASSLKARGSLGTEAFF.

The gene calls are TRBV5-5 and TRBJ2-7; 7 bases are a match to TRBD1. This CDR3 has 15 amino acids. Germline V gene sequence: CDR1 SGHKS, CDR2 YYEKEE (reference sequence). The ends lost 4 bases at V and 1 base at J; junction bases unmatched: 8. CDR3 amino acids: CASSPTGQISYEQYF. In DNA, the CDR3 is TGTGCCAGCAGCCCCACGGGACAGATATCCTACGAGCAGTACTTC.

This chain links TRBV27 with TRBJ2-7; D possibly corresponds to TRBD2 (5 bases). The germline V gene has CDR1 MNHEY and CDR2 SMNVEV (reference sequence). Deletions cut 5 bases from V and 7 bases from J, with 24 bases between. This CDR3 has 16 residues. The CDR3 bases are TGTGCCAGCAGTCTCCTCCCCCTAGGACGAGCGGAAGAGCAGTACTTC. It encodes CASSLLPLGRAEEQYF.

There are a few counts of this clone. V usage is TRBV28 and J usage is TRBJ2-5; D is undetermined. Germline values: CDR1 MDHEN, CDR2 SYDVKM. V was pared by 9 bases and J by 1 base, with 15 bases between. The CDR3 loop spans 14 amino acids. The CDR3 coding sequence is TGTGCCAGTGGTGGGCTACGGCCCCAAGAGACCCAGTACTTC. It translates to CASGGLRPQETQYF.

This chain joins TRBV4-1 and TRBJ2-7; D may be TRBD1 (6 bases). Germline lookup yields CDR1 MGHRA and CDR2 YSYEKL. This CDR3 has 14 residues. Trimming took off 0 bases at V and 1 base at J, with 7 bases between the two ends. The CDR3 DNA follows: TGCGCCAGCAGCCAAGATGACAGGTCCTACGAGCAGTACTTC. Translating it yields CASSQDDRSYEQYF.

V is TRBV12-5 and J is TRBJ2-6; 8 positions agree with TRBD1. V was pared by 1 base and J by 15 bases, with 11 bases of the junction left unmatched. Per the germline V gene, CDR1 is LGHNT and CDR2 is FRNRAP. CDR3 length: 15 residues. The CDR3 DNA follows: TGTGCTAGTGGTTTGGGGACAGGGTCTTCTCAACGCCTGACTTTC. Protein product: CASGLGTGSSQRLTF.

In DNA form, the CDR3 reads TGCGCCAGCAGCTCCTTTGGGACAGGGGATGGCTACACCTTC. Amino acids: CASSSFGTGDGYTF. The chain links TRBV5-1 to TRBJ1-2, with TRBD1 matching 10 bases. CDR1 and CDR2 (germline): SGHRS, YFSETQ. Trimming took 3 bases from V and 6 from J; bases not matched to a gene: 5. The CDR3 consists of 14 residues.

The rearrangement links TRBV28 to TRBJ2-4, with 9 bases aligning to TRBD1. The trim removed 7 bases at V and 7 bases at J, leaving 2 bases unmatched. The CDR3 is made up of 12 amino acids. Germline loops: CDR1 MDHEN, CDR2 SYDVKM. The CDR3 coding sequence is TGTGCCAGCACTGGGACAGGGAACATTCAGTACTTC. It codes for CASTGTGNIQYF.

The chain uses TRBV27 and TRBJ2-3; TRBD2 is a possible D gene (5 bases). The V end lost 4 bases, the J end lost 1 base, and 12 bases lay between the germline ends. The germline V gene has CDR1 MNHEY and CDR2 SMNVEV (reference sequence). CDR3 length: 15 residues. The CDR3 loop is CASSWNGRGTDTQYF. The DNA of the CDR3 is TGTGCCAGCAGTTGGAACGGGCGGGGCACAGATACGCAGTATTTT.